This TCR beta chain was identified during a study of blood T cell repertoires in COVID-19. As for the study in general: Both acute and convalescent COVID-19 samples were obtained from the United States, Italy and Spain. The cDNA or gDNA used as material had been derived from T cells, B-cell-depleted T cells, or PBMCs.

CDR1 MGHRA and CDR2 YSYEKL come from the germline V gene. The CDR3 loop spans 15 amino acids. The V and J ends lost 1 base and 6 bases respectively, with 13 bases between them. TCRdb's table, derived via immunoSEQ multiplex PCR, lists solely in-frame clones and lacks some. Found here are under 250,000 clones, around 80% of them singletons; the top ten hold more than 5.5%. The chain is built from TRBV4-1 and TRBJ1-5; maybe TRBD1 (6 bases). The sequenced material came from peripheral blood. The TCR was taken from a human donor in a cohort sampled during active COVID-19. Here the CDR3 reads CASSQVQGPAQPQHF. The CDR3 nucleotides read TGCGCCAGCAGCCAAGTACAGGGCCCAGCTCAGCCCCAGCATTTT.